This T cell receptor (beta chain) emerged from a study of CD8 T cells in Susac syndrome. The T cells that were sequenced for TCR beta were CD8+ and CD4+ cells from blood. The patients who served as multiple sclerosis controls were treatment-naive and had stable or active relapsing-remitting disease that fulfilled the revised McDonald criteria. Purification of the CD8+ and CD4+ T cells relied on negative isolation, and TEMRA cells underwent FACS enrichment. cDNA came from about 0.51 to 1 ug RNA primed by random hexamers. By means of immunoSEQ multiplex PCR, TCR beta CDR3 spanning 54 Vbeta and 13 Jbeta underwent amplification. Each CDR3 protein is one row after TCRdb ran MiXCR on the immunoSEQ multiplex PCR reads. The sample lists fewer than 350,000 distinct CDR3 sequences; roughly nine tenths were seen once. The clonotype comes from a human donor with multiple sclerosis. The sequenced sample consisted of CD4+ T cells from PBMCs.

Here the CDR3 DNA reads TGTGCCAGCACCCGTCGCGGGGGAGGCTACACCTTC. Its protein is CASTRRGGGYTF. The gene calls are TRBV12-3 or TRBV12-4 and TRBJ1-2; maybe TRBD1 (5 bases). The ends were cut back, 7 bases at V and 8 bases at J, with 14 bases in the middle. CDR3 length: 12 residues.